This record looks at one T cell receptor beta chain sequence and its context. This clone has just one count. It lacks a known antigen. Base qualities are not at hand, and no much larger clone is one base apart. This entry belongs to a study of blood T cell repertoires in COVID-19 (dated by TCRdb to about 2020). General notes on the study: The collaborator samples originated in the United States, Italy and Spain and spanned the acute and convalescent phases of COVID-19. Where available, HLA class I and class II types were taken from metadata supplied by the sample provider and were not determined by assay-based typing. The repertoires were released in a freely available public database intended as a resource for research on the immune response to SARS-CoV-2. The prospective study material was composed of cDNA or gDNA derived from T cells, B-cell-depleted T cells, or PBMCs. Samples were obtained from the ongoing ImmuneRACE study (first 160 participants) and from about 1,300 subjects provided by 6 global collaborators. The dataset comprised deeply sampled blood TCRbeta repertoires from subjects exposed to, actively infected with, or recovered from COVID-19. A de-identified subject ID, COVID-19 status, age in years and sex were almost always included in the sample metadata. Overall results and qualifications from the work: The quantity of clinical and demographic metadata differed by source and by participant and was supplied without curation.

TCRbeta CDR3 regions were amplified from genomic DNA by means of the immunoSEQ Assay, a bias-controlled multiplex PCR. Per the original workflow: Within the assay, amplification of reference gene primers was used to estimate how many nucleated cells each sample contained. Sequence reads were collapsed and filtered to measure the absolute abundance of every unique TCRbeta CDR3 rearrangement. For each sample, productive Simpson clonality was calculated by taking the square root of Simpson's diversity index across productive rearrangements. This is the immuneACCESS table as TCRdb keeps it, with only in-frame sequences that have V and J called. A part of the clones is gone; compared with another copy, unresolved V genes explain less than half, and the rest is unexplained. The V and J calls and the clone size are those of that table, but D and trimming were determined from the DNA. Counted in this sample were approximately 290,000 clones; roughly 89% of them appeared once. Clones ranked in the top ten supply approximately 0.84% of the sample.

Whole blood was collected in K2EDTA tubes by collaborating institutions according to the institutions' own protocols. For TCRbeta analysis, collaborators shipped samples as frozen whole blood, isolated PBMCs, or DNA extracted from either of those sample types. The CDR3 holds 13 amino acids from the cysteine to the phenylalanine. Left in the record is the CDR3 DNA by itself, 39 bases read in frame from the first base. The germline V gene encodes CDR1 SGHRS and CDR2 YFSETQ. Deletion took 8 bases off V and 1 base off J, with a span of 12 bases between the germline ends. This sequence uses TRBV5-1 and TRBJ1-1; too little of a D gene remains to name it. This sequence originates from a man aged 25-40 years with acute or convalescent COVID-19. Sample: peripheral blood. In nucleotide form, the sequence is TGCGCCAGTCGGTCGGTACCGAACACTGAAGCTTTCTTT. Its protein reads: CASRSVPNTEAFF.